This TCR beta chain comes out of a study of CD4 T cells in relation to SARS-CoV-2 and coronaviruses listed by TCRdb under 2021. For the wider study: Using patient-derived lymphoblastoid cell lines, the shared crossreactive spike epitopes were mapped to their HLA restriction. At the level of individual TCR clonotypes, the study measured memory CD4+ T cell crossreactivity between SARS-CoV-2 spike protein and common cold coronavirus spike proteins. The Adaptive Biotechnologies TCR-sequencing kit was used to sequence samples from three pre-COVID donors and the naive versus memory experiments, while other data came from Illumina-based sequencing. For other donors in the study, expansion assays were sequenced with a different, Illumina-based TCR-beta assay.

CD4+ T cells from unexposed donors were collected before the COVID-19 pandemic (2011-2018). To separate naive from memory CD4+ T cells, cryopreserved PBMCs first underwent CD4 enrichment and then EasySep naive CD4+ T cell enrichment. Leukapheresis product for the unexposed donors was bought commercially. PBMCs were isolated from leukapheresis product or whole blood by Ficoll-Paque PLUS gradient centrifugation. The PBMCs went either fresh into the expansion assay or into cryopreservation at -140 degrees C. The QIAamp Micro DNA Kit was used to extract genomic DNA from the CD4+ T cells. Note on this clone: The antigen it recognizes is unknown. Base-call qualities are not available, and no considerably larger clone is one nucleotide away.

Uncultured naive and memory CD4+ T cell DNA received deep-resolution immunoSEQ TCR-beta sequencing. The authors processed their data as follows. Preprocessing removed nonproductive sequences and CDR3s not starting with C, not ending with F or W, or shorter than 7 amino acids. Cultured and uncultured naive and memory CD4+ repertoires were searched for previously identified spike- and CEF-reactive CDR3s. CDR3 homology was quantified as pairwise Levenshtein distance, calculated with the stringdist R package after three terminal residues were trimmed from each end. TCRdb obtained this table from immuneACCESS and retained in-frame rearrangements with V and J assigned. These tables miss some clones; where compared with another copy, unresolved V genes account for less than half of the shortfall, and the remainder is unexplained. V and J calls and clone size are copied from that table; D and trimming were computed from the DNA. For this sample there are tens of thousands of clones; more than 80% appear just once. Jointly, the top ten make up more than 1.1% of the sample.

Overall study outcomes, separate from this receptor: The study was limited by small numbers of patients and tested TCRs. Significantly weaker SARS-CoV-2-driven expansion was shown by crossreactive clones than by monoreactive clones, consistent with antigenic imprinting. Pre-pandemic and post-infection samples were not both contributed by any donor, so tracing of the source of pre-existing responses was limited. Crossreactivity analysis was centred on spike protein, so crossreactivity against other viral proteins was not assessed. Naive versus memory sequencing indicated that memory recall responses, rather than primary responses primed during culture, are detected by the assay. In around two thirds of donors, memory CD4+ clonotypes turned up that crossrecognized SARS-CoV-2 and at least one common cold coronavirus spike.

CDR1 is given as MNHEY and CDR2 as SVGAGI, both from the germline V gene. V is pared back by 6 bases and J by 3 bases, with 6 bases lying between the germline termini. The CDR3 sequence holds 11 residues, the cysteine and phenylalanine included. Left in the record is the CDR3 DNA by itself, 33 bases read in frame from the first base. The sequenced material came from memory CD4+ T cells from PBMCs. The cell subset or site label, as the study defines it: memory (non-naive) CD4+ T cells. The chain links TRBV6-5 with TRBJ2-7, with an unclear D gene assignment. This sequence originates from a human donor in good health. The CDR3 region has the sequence CASSQNYEQYF. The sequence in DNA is TGTGCCAGCAGCCAAAACTACGAGCAGTACTTC.